Following are 27 T cell receptor beta chains from one sample sequenced in a study of graft-versus-host responses after intestinal transplantation. The authors processed graft tissue to release intraepithelial and lamina propria lymphocytes. Sequencing was performed with immunoSEQ multiplex PCR; in TCRdb, only in-frame clones are kept and a portion is missing. This sample yields under 9,000 clones, of which roughly 70% are seen a single time; roughly 32% belongs to the top ten. This material consisted of ileum tissue, taken roughly 490 days after intestinal transplant. These TCRs come from a human patient who received an intestinal transplant, so some T cells may come from the graft donor.

The chain joins TRBV9 to TRBJ1-6; tentative D call: TRBD1 (5 bases). The CDR3 is 15 amino acids. Germline V lookup: CDR1 SGDLS, CDR2 YYNGEE. V gave up 3 bases and J gave up 7 bases, with 14 bases separating them. The CDR3 DNA reads as TGTGCCAGCAGCGCAAACCCGGGACTAAATTCACCCCTCCACTTT. As protein: CASSANPGLNSPLHF.

The chain combines TRBV19 with TRBJ2-7; D is unresolved. Looked up from germline, CDR1 is LNHDA and CDR2 is SQIVND (reference sequence). Trimming removed 3 bases from V and 2 bases from J, with 11 bases in between. The CDR3 sequence is 14 residues long. The CDR3 region is CASSMWLPTYEQYF. The CDR3 DNA reads TGTGCCAGTAGTATGTGGCTTCCAACCTACGAGCAGTACTTC.

The genes are TRBV5-5 and TRBJ2-5, with D tentatively TRBD2 (6 bases). CDR3 size: 16 residues. V was cut by 3 bases and J by 0 bases, with 15 bases left in between. The germline CDR1 and CDR2 sequences are SGHKS and YYEKEE (reference sequence). The CDR3: CASSSSLGRYQETQYF. The CDR3 DNA follows: TGTGCCAGCAGCTCCTCGTTGGGGAGGTACCAAGAGACCCAGTACTTC.

The J gene is TRBJ2-7, the V gene TRBV5-1; 14 positions match TRBD2. The CDR3 spans 16 residues. Germline-derived CDR1 and CDR2 are SGHRS and YFSETQ. After removal of 1 base from V and 5 bases from J, the junction contained 5 bases not matched to a gene. CDR3 protein: CASSLSSGLAGDEQYF. The CDR3 DNA sequence: TGCGCCAGCAGCTTGTCCTCGGGACTAGCGGGAGACGAGCAGTACTTC.

The chain carries TRBV10-3 and TRBJ1-2; unclear D gene. CDR1 and CDR2 from the germline V gene are ENHRY and SYGVKD. The CDR3 extends over 12 amino acids. V was trimmed by 7 bases and J by 0 bases, leaving 6 bases between them. The CDR3 loop is CAIKQTNYGYTF. CDR3 DNA sequence: TGTGCCATCAAACAGACTAACTATGGCTACACCTTC.

The chain is built from TRBV7-2 and TRBJ2-4; D is unresolved. This CDR3 has 14 amino acids. The ends were cut back, 0 bases at V and 3 bases at J, with 6 bases in the middle. From germline, CDR1 is SGHTA and CDR2 FQGNSA. CDR3 sequence reads: CASSLAGGKNIQYF. As DNA, the CDR3 is TGTGCCAGCAGCTTAGCCGGTGGCAAAAACATTCAGTACTTC.

The chain couples TRBV5-6 to TRBJ2-7; D perhaps matches TRBD1 (6 bases). V was pared by 0 bases and J by 13 bases, with 11 bases between. Germline CDR1 SGHDT, CDR2 YYEEEE. This CDR3 is 11 amino acids long. The CDR3, as DNA: TGTGCCAGCAGCTTGGTTGCGGACAGATACTTC. This encodes CASSLVADRYF. The variable domain in full, with the rest retrieved from reference TRBV5-6 and TRBJ2-7, is DAGVTQSPTHLIKTRGQQVTLRCSPKSGHDTVSWYQQALGQGPQFIFQYYEEEERQRGNFPDRFSGHQFPNYSSELNVNALLLGDSALYLCASSLVADRYFGPGTRLTVT.

This clone was observed once. The chain has TRBV7-9 and TRBJ2-5; TRBD2 matches 7 bases. V trimming: 1 base; J trimming: 0 bases; junction bases outside the gene matches: 2. The germline CDR1 and CDR2 sequences are SEHNR and FQNEAQ (reference sequence). This CDR3 region has 15 residues. CDR3 nucleotide sequence: TGTGCCAGCAGCTTAGGGCTAGCGGACCAAGAGACCCAGTACTTC. This sequence encodes CASSLGLADQETQYF.

V and J are TRBV5-6 and TRBJ2-1; the D is unclear. Germline CDR1 is SGHDT and CDR2 is YYEEEE. The length of the CDR3 is 16 residues. V was clipped by 4 bases and J by 10 bases, with 24 bases between them. The CDR3 bases are TGTGCCAGCAGCCCTAGTAGGCGCCCTCCCACCCGGGAGCAGTTCTTC. It encodes CASSPSRRPPTREQFF.

The chain has TRBV7-9 and TRBJ2-1, with D tentatively TRBD1 (5 bases). The CDR3 is made up of 15 amino acids. V shed 5 bases and J shed 0 bases, with 11 bases lying between them. Germline V gene lookup returns CDR1 SEHNR and CDR2 FQNEAQ (reference sequence). This CDR3 reads CASSTDKSSYNEQFF. The CDR3 nucleotides read TGTGCCAGCAGCACGGACAAGAGCTCCTACAATGAGCAGTTCTTC.

This sequence joins TRBV15 and TRBJ1-3; tentatively, D is TRBD1 (6 bases). The CDR3 is made up of 14 amino acids. The germline V gene encodes CDR1 LNHNV and CDR2 YYDKDF (reference sequence). Trimming pared 4 bases from V and 2 bases from J, leaving 9 bases between. CDR3 coding DNA: TGTGCCACCAGCAACAGGGTGACTGGAAACACCATATATTTT. This encodes CATSNRVTGNTIYF.

The chain recombines TRBV13 with TRBJ2-5; possible D gene TRBD1, 6 bases. V shed 6 bases and J shed 5 bases, with 13 bases lying between them. This CDR3 has 13 amino acids. From germline, CDR1 is PRHDT and CDR2 FYEKMQ (reference sequence). The CDR3 here is CASSQGFQETQYF. DNA of the CDR3: TGTGCCAGCAGTCAGGGGTTTCAGGAGACCCAGTACTTC.

V gene TRBV9 combines with J gene TRBJ2-3; 8 positions match TRBD2. Germline CDR1 is SGDLS and CDR2 is YYNGEE. Trimming removed 4 bases from V and 4 bases from J; junction bases left unmatched: 11. The CDR3 is made up of 16 amino acids. For the CDR3, the DNA is TGTGCCAGCAGCACCCACCCCAGCGGGAGTGCAGATACGCAGTATTTT. Its translation is CASSTHPSGSADTQYF.

This clone was detected only once. This sequence joins TRBV5-1 and TRBJ2-1; 8 bases fit TRBD2. This CDR3 is 16 amino acids long. J lost 5 bases, V lost 4 bases, and 11 bases had no gene match. Germline V gene data show CDR1 as SGHRS and CDR2 as YFSETQ. The CDR3: CASSRGLARVDNEQFF. In nucleotides, the CDR3 is TGCGCCAGCAGCCGCGGACTAGCTCGGGTCGACAATGAGCAGTTCTTC.

V usage is TRBV5-5 and J usage is TRBJ1-1; possibly TRBD1 for D (6 bases). There are 15 residues in the CDR3. Germline-derived CDR1 and CDR2 are SGHKS and YYEKEE (reference sequence). V lost 1 base and J 0 bases, leaving 10 bases between the germline ends. In DNA form, the CDR3 reads TGTGCCAGCAGCTTGTTTGGGGACATGAACACTGAAGCTTTCTTT. This encodes CASSLFGDMNTEAFF.

This clone was found a few times. This chain uses TRBV9 with TRBJ2-7; D possibly matches TRBD1 or TRBD2 (6 bases each). There are 15 residues in the CDR3. V lost 3 bases to trimming and J lost 6 bases, with 19 bases between them. CDR1 SGDLS and CDR2 YYNGEE come from the germline V gene. CDR3 residues: CASSATGTSGVEQYF. For the CDR3, the DNA is TGTGCCAGCAGCGCAACAGGGACCTCGGGGGTCGAGCAGTACTTC.

The chain carries TRBV6-8 and TRBJ2-7; D possibly matches TRBD1 or TRBD2 (5 bases each). V lost 4 bases and J 3 bases, leaving 16 bases between the germline ends. The CDR3 totals 15 residues. From germline, CDR1 is MNHGY and CDR2 SAAAGT. DNA of the CDR3: TGTGCCAGCAGTTCGGCCTACGGGGCTCTCTACGAGCAGTACTTC. Residues: CASSSAYGALYEQYF.

The chain uses TRBV7-2 and TRBJ2-5; D remains unclear. The CDR3 is made up of 12 amino acids. The germline gives CDR1 SGHTA, CDR2 FQGNSA. Trimming took off 5 bases at V and 0 bases at J, with 4 bases between the two ends. Written as DNA, the CDR3 is TGTGCCAGCAGCGCTTACCAAGAGACCCAGTACTTC. Translated, it gives CASSAYQETQYF.

This sequence joins TRBV6-4 and TRBJ1-2; D is unclear. The V end lost 3 bases, the J end lost 4 bases, and 12 bases lay between the germline ends. CDR1 and CDR2 (germline): MRHNA, SNTAGT. The CDR3 has 14 amino acids. CDR3 in amino acids: CASSESPDSYGYTF. The CDR3 DNA sequence: TGTGCCAGCAGTGAGTCCCCGGATAGCTATGGCTACACCTTC.

J is TRBJ2-7 and V is TRBV9; D might be TRBD2 (6 bases). V lost 4 bases to trimming and J lost 2 bases, with 16 bases between them. The CDR3 loop spans 15 amino acids. Looked up from germline, CDR1 is SGDLS and CDR2 is YYNGEE. The CDR3 region is CASSRGGTGTYEQYF. CDR3 sequence (DNA): TGTGCCAGCAGCCGGGGTGGGACTGGTACCTACGAGCAGTACTTC.

The chain is built from TRBV15 and TRBJ1-1; the D is unclear. Germline V gene lookup returns CDR1 LNHNV and CDR2 YYDKDF (reference sequence). Trimming took off 1 base at V and 1 base at J, with 10 bases between the two ends. CDR3 length: 15 residues. In DNA form, the CDR3 reads TGTGCCACCAGCAGAGGGGCGACCGGGAACACTGAAGCTTTCTTT. Protein product: CATSRGATGNTEAFF.

The chain uses TRBV5-1 and TRBJ1-1; no clear D. This CDR3 has 17 residues. CDR1 is SGHRS, CDR2 YFSETQ, per germline. Deletions cut 4 bases from V and 5 bases from J, with 24 bases between. The chain's CDR3 is CASSEAYPGLGGTEAFF. The CDR3 DNA is TGCGCCAGCAGCGAGGCATACCCCGGACTGGGAGGGACTGAAGCTTTCTTT. Based on the CDR3 plus reference TRBV5-1 and TRBJ1-1, the full variable domain is KAGVTQTPRYLIKTRGQQVTLSCSPISGHRSVSWYQQTPGQGLQFLFEYFSETQRNKGNFPGRFSGRQFSNSRSEMNVSTLELGDSALYLCASSEAYPGLGGTEAFFGQGTRLTVV.

This clone has more than one count but fewer than ten. This chain uses TRBV27 with TRBJ2-5; TRBD1 might be the D (5 bases). The germline gives CDR1 MNHEY, CDR2 SMNVEV (reference sequence). The V gene lost 8 bases and the J gene lost 5 bases, with 18 bases spanning the gap. The CDR3 sequence is 14 residues long. CDR3 in amino acids: CASADTGLGETQYF. The CDR3 bases are TGTGCCAGCGCCGATACAGGCCTCGGGGAGACCCAGTACTTC.

The chain couples TRBV9 to TRBJ2-3, with unresolved D. Germline loops: CDR1 SGDLS, CDR2 YYNGEE. The ends were cut back, 0 bases at V and 2 bases at J, with 10 bases in the middle. This CDR3 is 15 amino acids long. CDR3 in DNA: TGTGCCAGCAGCGTAGGGGCTCGGCTCACAGATACGCAGTATTTT. Encoded protein: CASSVGARLTDTQYF.

The chain recombines TRBV10-3 with TRBJ1-1; D is uncertain. Germline CDR1 is ENHRY and CDR2 is SYGVKD. V lost 0 bases and J 1 base, leaving 6 bases between the germline ends. There are 14 residues in the CDR3. The CDR3 sequence: CAISESGWNTEAFF. CDR3 bases: TGTGCCATCAGTGAGTCTGGATGGAACACTGAAGCTTTCTTT.

This chain joins TRBV7-3 and TRBJ2-3, with 11 bases fitting TRBD1. This CDR3 is 16 amino acids long. CDR1 and CDR2 from the germline V gene are SGHTA and FQGTGA. With 5 bases clipped from V and 9 bases from J, the junction kept 13 bases outside the gene matches. CDR3 in amino acids: CASSPFVGTGGQTQYF. The CDR3 DNA sequence: TGTGCCAGCAGCCCTTTTGTGGGGACAGGGGGTCAAACGCAGTATTTT.

V usage is TRBV19 and J usage is TRBJ2-1; D ambiguous. This CDR3 is 12 amino acids long. Deletions cut 2 bases from V and 7 bases from J, with 6 bases between. Germline V CDR1 and CDR2: LNHDA, SQIVND (reference sequence). The CDR3 sequence: CASSIYGNEQFF. The CDR3, as DNA: TGTGCCAGTAGTATATATGGGAATGAGCAGTTCTTC.